The 8 T cell receptor beta chains below all came from one sample that was sequenced in a study of blood T cell repertoires in COVID-19. Clones were read by immunoSEQ multiplex PCR, and TCRdb kept only the in-frame ones, dropping some. The table has around 260,000 clones, 65% to 90% seen once. Sequencing input: peripheral blood. These receptors all stem from a human donor in a cohort sampled during active COVID-19.

The rearrangement uses TRBV7-2 and TRBJ1-6; D gene uncertain. Germline CDR1 reads SGHTA; CDR2 reads FQGNSA. The CDR3 runs 13 residues. V lost 4 bases and J 8 bases, leaving 9 bases between the germline ends. The CDR3 sequence is CASSSHPDSPLHF. The CDR3 coding sequence is TGTGCCAGCAGCTCACACCCTGATTCACCCCTCCACTTT. The entire variable domain, with the rest obtained from reference TRBV7-2 and TRBJ1-6, is as follows: GAGVSQSPSNKVTEKGKDVELRCDPISGHTALYWYRQSLGQGLEFLIYFQGNSAPDKSGLPSDRFSAERTGGSVSTLTIQRTQQEDSAVYLCASSSHPDSPLHFGNGTRLTVT.

The chain links TRBV19 to TRBJ2-5; 7 positions agree with TRBD2. V was clipped by 7 bases and J by 5 bases; unmatched bases: 13. Per the germline V gene, CDR1 is LNHDA and CDR2 is SQIVND (reference sequence). The CDR3 contains 15 residues. CDR3 sequence: CASTSGPGLGETQYF. CDR3 bases: TGTGCCAGTACCTCGGGCCCCGGACTAGGGGAGACCCAGTACTTC.

The chain joins TRBV7-2 to TRBJ2-7; possibly TRBD1 for D (5 bases). Trimming cost V 3 bases and J 6 bases, with 9 bases left between them. The CDR3 length is 12 residues. Germline assignment: CDR1 SGHTA and CDR2 FQGNSA. The CDR3 nucleotides are TGTGCCAGCAGCTTCCAGGGTCCCGAGCAGTACTTC. Amino acid sequence: CASSFQGPEQYF.

The chain employs TRBV24-1 and TRBJ1-2; D unclear. V was shortened by 3 bases and J by 5 bases, with 15 bases between the two germline ends. The CDR3 loop spans 15 amino acids. Germline V CDR1 and CDR2: KGHDR, SFDVKD. The CDR3 loop reads CATSDTTGFGYGYTF. CDR3 sequence (DNA): TGTGCCACCAGTGATACCACGGGGTTTGGGTATGGCTACACCTTC.

The rearrangement links TRBV3-1 (or the pseudogene TRBV3-2) to TRBJ2-1; 8 bases agree with TRBD2. The CDR3 is made up of 19 amino acids. V shed 1 base, J shed 0 bases, and the junction held 11 bases outside the gene matches. CDR1 LGHDT and CDR2 YNNKEL come from the germline V gene (reference sequence). Here the CDR3 reads CASSQGASGHYSSYNEQFF. The CDR3, as DNA: TGTGCCAGCAGCCAAGGGGCTAGCGGGCATTATAGCTCCTACAATGAGCAGTTCTTC.

The table lists this clone with many counts. J is TRBJ1-2 and V is TRBV2; 8 bases agree with TRBD1. With V trimmed by 2 bases and J by 7 bases, 12 bases remained unmatched. Germline V gene sequence: CDR1 SNHLY, CDR2 FYNNEI. This CDR3 contains 16 residues. CDR3 DNA sequence: TGTGCCAGCAGTGAAAACCTCCGGGACAGGAGGAGTGGCTACACCTTC. Amino acids: CASSENLRDRRSGYTF.

This chain uses TRBV28 with TRBJ1-2, with a weak D call TRBD1 (5 bases). CDR1 is MDHEN, CDR2 SYDVKM, per germline. The CDR3 spans 11 residues. Trimming shortened V by 4 bases and J by 12 bases, and 12 bases separated the two germline ends. The CDR3 coding sequence is TGTGCCAGCAGTTCGGGACTCGGCAACACCTTC. It encodes CASSSGLGNTF.

The chain is built from TRBV14 and TRBJ1-4, with D perhaps TRBD1 (6 bases). The V end lost 3 bases, the J end lost 8 bases, and 16 bases lay between the germline ends. CDR1 is SGHDN and CDR2 is FVKESK in the germline V gene. This CDR3 contains 15 residues. The CDR3 DNA sequence: TGTGCCAGCAGCCAGTCCGGGACATTGGGCGAAAAACTGTTTTTT. Translation: CASSQSGTLGEKLFF.